These T cell receptor beta chains were read from a single sample in a study of CD8+ T cells in alopecia areata. Sequencing was performed with immunoSEQ multiplex PCR; in TCRdb, only in-frame clones are kept and a portion is missing. The sample has roughly 200,000 clones, 55% to 70% seen once. Sequenced material: CD4+ T cells sorted from blood, taken at week 4, from a patient treated with tofacitinib. Receptors originate from a human donor with alopecia areata. CDR3s include the opening cysteine and the closing phenylalanine or tryptophan. D genes are given only for firm matches. Expanded clones get a size class; other rows say once, few or many, or leave the size out.

abundance: .; d_gene: .; j_gene: TRBJ2-7; v_gene: TRBV2; CDR3aa: CASSVGQEEYF; CDR3nt: TGTGCCAGCAGTGTCGGCCAGGAGGAGTACTTC
abundance: .; d_gene: TRBD1; j_gene: TRBJ1-6; v_gene: TRBV30; CDR3aa: CAWSMGQRSSPLHF; CDR3nt: TGTGCCTGGAGTATGGGACAGAGGAGTTCACCCCTCCACTTT
abundance: .; d_gene: TRBD1; j_gene: TRBJ1-6; v_gene: TRBV25-1; CDR3aa: CASSGVETGFNSPLHF; CDR3nt: TGTGCCAGCAGTGGGGTAGAGACAGGGTTTAATTCACCCCTCCACTTT
abundance: .; d_gene: .; j_gene: TRBJ2-3; v_gene: TRBV10-3; CDR3aa: CAISELADTQYF; CDR3nt: TGTGCCATCAGTGAGTTGGCAGATACGCAGTATTTT
abundance: .; d_gene: TRBD1; j_gene: TRBJ1-2; v_gene: TRBV2; CDR3aa: CARTGKDGYTF; CDR3nt: TGTGCCAGGACAGGGAAGGATGGCTACACCTTC
abundance: .; d_gene: TRBD1; j_gene: TRBJ1-5; v_gene: TRBV29-1; CDR3aa: CSVGQGADQPQHF; CDR3nt: TGCAGCGTTGGACAGGGGGCGGATCAGCCCCAGCATTTT
abundance: .; d_gene: TRBD1; j_gene: TRBJ1-1; v_gene: TRBV29-1; CDR3aa: CSVERTGGVAFF; CDR3nt: TGCAGCGTTGAACGGACAGGTGGCGTAGCTTTCTTT
abundance: few; d_gene: .; j_gene: TRBJ1-1; v_gene: TRBV2; CDR3aa: CASSEWNGRAFF; CDR3nt: TGTGCCAGCAGTGAATGGAACGGAAGAGCTTTCTTT
abundance: .; d_gene: .; j_gene: TRBJ2-7; v_gene: TRBV6-5; CDR3aa: CASSYSSIGYEQYF; CDR3nt: TGTGCCAGCAGTTACTCGAGTATAGGTTACGAGCAGTACTTC
abundance: .; d_gene: .; j_gene: TRBJ2-5; v_gene: TRBV5-1; CDR3aa: CASSPGGGPYEETQYF; CDR3nt: TGCGCCAGCAGTCCCGGAGGGGGGCCCTACGAAGAGACCCAGTACTTC
abundance: .; d_gene: .; j_gene: TRBJ1-4; v_gene: TRBV10-3; CDR3aa: CAISDGGAGEKLFF; CDR3nt: TGTGCCATCAGTGACGGAGGGGCGGGGGAAAAACTGTTTTTT
abundance: .; d_gene: .; j_gene: TRBJ2-5; v_gene: TRBV18; CDR3aa: CASSPGGQETQYF; CDR3nt: TGTGCCAGCTCACCAGGGGGTCAAGAGACCCAGTACTTC
abundance: .; d_gene: .; j_gene: TRBJ1-1; v_gene: TRBV25-1; CDR3aa: CASSPNGGLNTEAFF; CDR3nt: TGTGCCAGCAGCCCAAACGGAGGCTTGAACACTGAAGCTTTCTTT
abundance: .; d_gene: .; j_gene: TRBJ2-3; v_gene: TRBV5-1; CDR3aa: CASSPGTAASTDTQYF; CDR3nt: TGCGCCAGCAGTCCTGGGACTGCAGCTAGCACAGATACGCAGTATTTT
abundance: .; d_gene: TRBD1; j_gene: TRBJ2-2; v_gene: TRBV2; CDR3aa: CASNRPGTAMGKLFF; CDR3nt: TGTGCCAGCAACAGACCGGGGACAGCCATGGGGAAGCTGTTTTTT
abundance: .; d_gene: .; j_gene: TRBJ2-7; v_gene: TRBV5-1; CDR3aa: CASSLATGSYEQYF; CDR3nt: TGCGCCAGCAGCTTGGCCACCGGTTCCTACGAGCAGTACTTC
abundance: .; d_gene: .; j_gene: TRBJ2-6; v_gene: TRBV28; CDR3aa: CASRLGSGANVLTF; CDR3nt: TGTGCCAGTCGTTTGGGCTCTGGGGCCAACGTCCTGACTTTC
abundance: few; d_gene: TRBD1; j_gene: TRBJ2-7; v_gene: TRBV30; CDR3aa: CAWSGHRGSSYEQYF; CDR3nt: TGTGCCTGGAGTGGACACAGGGGGAGTTCCTACGAGCAGTACTTC
abundance: .; d_gene: TRBD1; j_gene: TRBJ2-1; v_gene: TRBV5-1; CDR3aa: CASSQGQGSHNEQFF; CDR3nt: TGCGCCAGCAGCCAAGGACAGGGTAGCCACAATGAGCAGTTCTTC
abundance: few; d_gene: .; j_gene: TRBJ1-3; v_gene: TRBV4-1; CDR3aa: CASSQERSGNTIYF; CDR3nt: TGCGCCAGCAGCCAAGAACGGTCTGGAAACACCATATATTTT
abundance: .; d_gene: .; j_gene: TRBJ2-7; v_gene: TRBV5-1; CDR3aa: CASSLGDGREQYF; CDR3nt: TGCGCCAGCAGCTTGGGGGACGGAAGAGAGCAGTACTTC
abundance: .; d_gene: TRBD1; j_gene: TRBJ2-2; v_gene: TRBV30; CDR3aa: CAWSADRGAGELFF; CDR3nt: TGTGCCTGGAGCGCAGACAGGGGGGCCGGGGAGCTGTTTTTT
abundance: .; d_gene: .; j_gene: TRBJ1-1; v_gene: TRBV7-9; CDR3aa: CASTRTLETEAFF; CDR3nt: TGTGCCAGCACACGGACACTGGAGACTGAAGCTTTCTTT
abundance: .; d_gene: TRBD1; j_gene: TRBJ2-5; v_gene: TRBV29-1; CDR3aa: CSAERQGGETQYF; CDR3nt: TGCAGCGCGGAACGACAGGGGGGAGAGACCCAGTACTTC
abundance: .; d_gene: .; j_gene: TRBJ2-7; v_gene: TRBV29-1; CDR3aa: CSVATDSYYEQYF; CDR3nt: TGCAGCGTTGCTACCGACAGTTACTACGAGCAGTACTTC
abundance: many; d_gene: TRBD2; j_gene: TRBJ2-3; v_gene: TRBV10-3; CDR3aa: CAISESGLAGSTDTQYF; CDR3nt: TGTGCCATCAGTGAGTCAGGACTAGCGGGGAGCACAGATACGCAGTATTTT
abundance: .; d_gene: .; j_gene: TRBJ1-4; v_gene: TRBV7-6; CDR3aa: CASSFTAATNEKLFF; CDR3nt: TGTGCCAGCAGCTTCACGGCTGCAACTAATGAAAAACTGTTTTTT
abundance: .; d_gene: TRBD1; j_gene: TRBJ1-1; v_gene: TRBV30; CDR3aa: CAWNDRDEAFF; CDR3nt: TGTGCCTGGAATGACAGGGATGAAGCTTTCTTT
abundance: .; d_gene: .; j_gene: TRBJ1-2; v_gene: TRBV29-1; CDR3aa: CSVVRPSYGYTF; CDR3nt: TGCAGCGTTGTCAGACCCTCCTATGGCTACACCTTC
abundance: .; d_gene: .; j_gene: TRBJ1-4; v_gene: TRBV25-1; CDR3aa: CASSQAVVVAEKLFF; CDR3nt: TGTGCCAGCAGTCAGGCGGTAGTGGTAGCAGAAAAACTGTTTTTT
abundance: .; d_gene: TRBD1; j_gene: TRBJ2-6; v_gene: TRBV30; CDR3aa: CAWDRGLFSGANVLTF; CDR3nt: TGTGCCTGGGACAGGGGCCTCTTCTCTGGGGCCAACGTCCTGACTTTC
abundance: .; d_gene: .; j_gene: TRBJ2-5; v_gene: TRBV4-3; CDR3aa: CASSQDLGPQGTQYF; CDR3nt: TGCGCCAGCAGCCAAGATTTGGGACCTCAAGGGACCCAGTACTTC
abundance: .; d_gene: TRBD1; j_gene: TRBJ1-2; v_gene: TRBV7-8; CDR3aa: CASSPGTANDGYTF; CDR3nt: TGTGCCAGCAGCCCGGGGACAGCTAATGATGGCTACACCTTC
abundance: few; d_gene: TRBD1; j_gene: TRBJ2-7; v_gene: TRBV7-2; CDR3aa: CASSLGPGDREQYF; CDR3nt: TGTGCCAGCAGCTTAGGTCCGGGGGACAGGGAGCAGTACTTC
abundance: .; d_gene: TRBD1; j_gene: TRBJ1-6; v_gene: TRBV7-9; CDR3aa: CASSSRQGYNSPLHF; CDR3nt: TGTGCCAGCAGCTCACGACAGGGTTATAATTCACCCCTCCACTTT
abundance: .; d_gene: TRBD1; j_gene: TRBJ2-5; v_gene: TRBV2; CDR3aa: CASTRTGTALQETQYF; CDR3nt: TGTGCCAGCACCCGGACAGGGACGGCCCTCCAAGAGACCCAGTACTTC
abundance: few; d_gene: TRBD1; j_gene: TRBJ2-7; v_gene: TRBV27; CDR3aa: CASSSITGADEQYF; CDR3nt: TGTGCCAGCAGTTCGATTACAGGGGCCGACGAGCAGTACTTC
abundance: .; d_gene: TRBD1; j_gene: TRBJ2-1; v_gene: TRBV19; CDR3aa: CASSIPPRQGDHNEQFF; CDR3nt: TGTGCCAGTAGTATCCCCCCACGACAGGGGGATCACAATGAGCAGTTCTTC
abundance: .; d_gene: .; j_gene: TRBJ2-5; v_gene: TRBV18; CDR3aa: CASSLIPGETQYF; CDR3nt: TGTGCCAGCTCACTGATACCCGGAGAGACCCAGTACTTC
abundance: .; d_gene: .; j_gene: TRBJ2-5; v_gene: TRBV19; CDR3aa: CASRETSETQYF; CDR3nt: TGTGCCAGCCGGGAGACTTCGGAGACCCAGTACTTC
abundance: .; d_gene: .; j_gene: TRBJ2-7; v_gene: TRBV29-1; CDR3aa: CSVEDRGRGGQYF; CDR3nt: TGCAGCGTTGAAGATAGAGGGAGAGGTGGGCAGTACTTC
abundance: .; d_gene: .; j_gene: TRBJ1-1; v_gene: TRBV29-1; CDR3aa: CSVAAAMNTEAFF; CDR3nt: TGCAGCGTTGCGGCCGCGATGAACACTGAAGCTTTCTTT
abundance: few; d_gene: .; j_gene: TRBJ1-1; v_gene: TRBV4-1; CDR3aa: CASTMPTVNTEAFF; CDR3nt: TGCGCCAGCACTATGCCGACCGTGAACACTGAAGCTTTCTTT
abundance: .; d_gene: .; j_gene: TRBJ1-1; v_gene: TRBV9; CDR3aa: CASSDRSGEAFF; CDR3nt: TGTGCCAGCAGCGACCGAAGCGGTGAAGCTTTCTTT
abundance: .; d_gene: .; j_gene: TRBJ2-5; v_gene: TRBV7-9; CDR3aa: CASSLAGGETQYF; CDR3nt: TGTGCCAGCAGCTTAGCAGGGGGAGAGACCCAGTACTTC
abundance: few; d_gene: .; j_gene: TRBJ1-1; v_gene: TRBV2; CDR3aa: CASRVIGEGTEAFF; CDR3nt: TGTGCCAGCAGGGTAATCGGAGAAGGGACTGAAGCTTTCTTT
abundance: .; d_gene: .; j_gene: TRBJ1-1; v_gene: TRBV13; CDR3aa: CASSHRGLWDTEAFF; CDR3nt: TGTGCCAGCAGCCATCGGGGACTTTGGGACACTGAAGCTTTCTTT
abundance: .; d_gene: .; j_gene: TRBJ1-5; v_gene: TRBV28; CDR3aa: CASSSEYRPQHF; CDR3nt: TGTGCCAGCAGTAGCGAGTATCGGCCCCAGCATTTT
abundance: .; d_gene: .; j_gene: TRBJ1-5; v_gene: TRBV9; CDR3aa: CASSPRDEQPQHF; CDR3nt: TGTGCCAGCAGCCCACGGGACGAACAGCCCCAGCATTTT
abundance: .; d_gene: .; j_gene: TRBJ1-1; v_gene: TRBV5-1; CDR3aa: CASRLDRLRGTEAFF; CDR3nt: TGCGCCAGCAGACTAGACAGGCTTCGCGGCACTGAAGCTTTCTTT